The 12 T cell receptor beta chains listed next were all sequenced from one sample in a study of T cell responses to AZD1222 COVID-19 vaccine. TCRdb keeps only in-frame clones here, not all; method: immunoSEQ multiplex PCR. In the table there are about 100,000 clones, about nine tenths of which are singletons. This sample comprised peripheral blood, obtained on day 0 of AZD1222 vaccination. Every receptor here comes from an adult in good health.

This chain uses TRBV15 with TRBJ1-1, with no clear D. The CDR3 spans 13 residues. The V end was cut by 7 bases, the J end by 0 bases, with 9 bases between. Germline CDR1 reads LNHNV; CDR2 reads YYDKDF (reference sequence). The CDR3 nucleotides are TGTGCCACCACCGCAGACATGAACACTGAAGCTTTCTTT. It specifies CATTADMNTEAFF.

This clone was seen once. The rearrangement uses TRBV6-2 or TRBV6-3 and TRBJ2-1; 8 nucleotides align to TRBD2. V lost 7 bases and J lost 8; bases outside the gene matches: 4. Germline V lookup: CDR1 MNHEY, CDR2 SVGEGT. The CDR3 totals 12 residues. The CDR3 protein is CASTPGGHEQFF. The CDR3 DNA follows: TGTGCCAGCACCCCGGGGGGGCATGAGCAGTTCTTC.

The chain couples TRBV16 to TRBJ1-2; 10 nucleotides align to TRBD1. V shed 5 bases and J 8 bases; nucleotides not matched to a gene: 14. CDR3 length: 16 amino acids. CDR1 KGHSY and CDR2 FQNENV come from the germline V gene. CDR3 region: CASSFDEGQGLGGYTF. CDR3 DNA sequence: TGTGCCAGCAGCTTCGATGAGGGACAGGGGTTAGGAGGCTACACCTTC.

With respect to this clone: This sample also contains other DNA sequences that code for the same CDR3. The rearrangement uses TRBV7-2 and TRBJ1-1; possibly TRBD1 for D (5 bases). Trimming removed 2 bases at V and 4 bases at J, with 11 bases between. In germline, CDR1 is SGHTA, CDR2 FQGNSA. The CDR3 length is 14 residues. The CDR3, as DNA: TGTGCCAGCAGCTTACAGGGAGGAGGCACTGAAGCTTTCTTT. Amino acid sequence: CASSLQGGGTEAFF.

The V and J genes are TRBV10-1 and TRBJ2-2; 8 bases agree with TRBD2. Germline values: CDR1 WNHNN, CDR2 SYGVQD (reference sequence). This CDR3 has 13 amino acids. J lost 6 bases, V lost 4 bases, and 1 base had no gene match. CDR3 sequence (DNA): TGCGCCAGCAGTGCGCGGGGGGCCGGGGAGCTGTTTTTT. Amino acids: CASSARGAGELFF.

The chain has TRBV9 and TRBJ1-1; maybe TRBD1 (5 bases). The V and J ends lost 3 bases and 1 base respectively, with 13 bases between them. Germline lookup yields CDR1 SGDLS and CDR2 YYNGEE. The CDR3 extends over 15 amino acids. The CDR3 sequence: CASSAPQGGNTEAFF. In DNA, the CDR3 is TGTGCCAGCAGCGCACCCCAGGGAGGGAACACTGAAGCTTTCTTT.

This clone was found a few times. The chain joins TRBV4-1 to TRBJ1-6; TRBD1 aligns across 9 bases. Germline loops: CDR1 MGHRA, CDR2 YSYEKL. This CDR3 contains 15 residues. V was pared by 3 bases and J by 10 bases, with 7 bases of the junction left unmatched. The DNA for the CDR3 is TGCGCCAGCAGCCAGCCGGGACAGGGAGGCTCACCCCTCCACTTT. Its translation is CASSQPGQGGSPLHF.

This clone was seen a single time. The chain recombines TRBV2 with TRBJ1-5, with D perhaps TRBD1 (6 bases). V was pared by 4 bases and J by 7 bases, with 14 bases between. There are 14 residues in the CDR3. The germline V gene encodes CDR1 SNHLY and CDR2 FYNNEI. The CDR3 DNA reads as TGTGCCAGCAGTGCTCTACAGGGTGCGCAGCCCCAGCATTTT. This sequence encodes CASSALQGAQPQHF.

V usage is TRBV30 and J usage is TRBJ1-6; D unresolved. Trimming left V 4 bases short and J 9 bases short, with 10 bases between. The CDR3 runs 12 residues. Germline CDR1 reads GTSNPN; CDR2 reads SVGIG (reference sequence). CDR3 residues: CAWNWAGSPLHF. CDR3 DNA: TGTGCCTGGAACTGGGCAGGTTCACCCCTCCACTTT.

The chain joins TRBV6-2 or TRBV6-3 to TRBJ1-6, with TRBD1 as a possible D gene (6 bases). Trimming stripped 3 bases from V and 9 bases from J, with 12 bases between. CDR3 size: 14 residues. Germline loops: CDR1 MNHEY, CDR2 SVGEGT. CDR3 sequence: CASSYSGQSSPLHF. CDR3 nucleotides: TGTGCCAGCAGTTATAGTGGACAGAGTTCACCCCTCCACTTT.

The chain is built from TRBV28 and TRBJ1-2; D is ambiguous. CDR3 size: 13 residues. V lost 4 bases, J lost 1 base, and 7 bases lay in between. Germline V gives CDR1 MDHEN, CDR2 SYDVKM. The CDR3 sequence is CASSSTFNYGYTF. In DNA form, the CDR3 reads TGTGCCAGCAGTTCGACCTTTAACTATGGCTACACCTTC.

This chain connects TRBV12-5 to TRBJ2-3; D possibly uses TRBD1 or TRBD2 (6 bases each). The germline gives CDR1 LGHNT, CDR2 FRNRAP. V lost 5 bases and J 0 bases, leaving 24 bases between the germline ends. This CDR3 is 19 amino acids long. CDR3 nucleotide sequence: TGTGCTAGTGGTGTTTATACGGGGGTAGGGGGGCGTAGCACAGATACGCAGTATTTT. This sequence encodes CASGVYTGVGGRSTDTQYF. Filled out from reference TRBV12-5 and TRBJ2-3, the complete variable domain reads DARVTQTPRHKVTEMGQEVTMRCQPILGHNTVFWYRQTMMQGLELLAYFRNRAPLDDSGMPKDRFSAEMPDATLATLKIQPSEPRDSAVYFCASGVYTGVGGRSTDTQYFGPGTRLTVL.